A selection of T cell receptor beta chains follows, all from one sample in a study of shared clonotypes between healthy human individuals. Profiled with immunoSEQ multiplex PCR; TCRdb holds only in-frame clones, not every one. This table holds roughly 2.1 million clones, 93% found once. Material: naive CD8+ T cells from PBMCs. Receptors were obtained from a man aged 18 to 35 in good health. Some clones in this sample may be carry-over from other donors' samples. The CDR3 runs from the conserved cysteine through the conserved F or W. D genes are given only for firm matches.

TRBV29-1,TRBJ2-7,.,TGCAGCGTTGACCCGGGACACCATCCCGGGGAGCAGTACTTC,CSVDPGHHPGEQYF
TRBV7-9,TRBJ2-7,TRBD2,TGTGCCAGCAGCCCGACGGGACTAGCGGGAGGTACGTCCTACGAGCAGTACTTC,CASSPTGLAGGTSYEQYF
TRBV19,TRBJ2-5,TRBD1,TGTGCCAGTAGTACCCGGACAGGGAGGCAGACCCAGTACTTC,CASSTRTGRQTQYF
TRBV27,TRBJ2-3,.,TGTGCCAGCAGTTTATTGAGGACGACAGGCACAGATACGCAGTATTTT,CASSLLRTTGTDTQYF
TRBV27,TRBJ2-5,.,TGTGCCAGCAGTTTTCGGTCCCGGGGCGAGACCCAGTACTTC,CASSFRSRGETQYF
TRBV27,TRBJ2-2,.,TGTGCCAGTTCGCCGAGGTGGCGGGCCCCCGGAGAGCTGTTTTTT,CASSPRWRAPGELFF
TRBV27,TRBJ2-2,.,TGTGCCAGCAGTTTGCTGGGGAACGTTGGCGGGGAGCTGTTTTTT,CASSLLGNVGGELFF
TRBV10-3,TRBJ2-3,.,TGTGCCATCAGTGAGTTGGGAGGTGGGGTCACAGATACGCAGTATTTT,CAISELGGGVTDTQYF
TRBV10-1,TRBJ2-7,.,TGCGCCAGCAGTGAGTCCGGGACGGTCTACGAGCAGTACTTC,CASSESGTVYEQYF
TRBV28,TRBJ1-5,.,TGTGCCAGCAGACCTGACGACAGGTTCAATCAGCCCCAGCATTTT,CASRPDDRFNQPQHF
TRBV19,TRBJ1-5,TRBD1,TGTGCCAGTAGCGCGGACAGGGAAGGCAATCAGCCCCAGCATTTT,CASSADREGNQPQHF
TRBV27,TRBJ1-1,.,TGTGCCAGCAGTTTAGCAGGGCCAAACACTGAAGCTTTCTTT,CASSLAGPNTEAFF
TRBV5-6,TRBJ2-2,.,TGTGCCAGCAGCTTCCGGTGGGGGGAGTGGGCCGGGGAGCTGTTTTTT,CASSFRWGEWAGELFF
TRBV7-9,TRBJ1-2,.,TGTGCCAGCAGCTTAACAGACGTTGACTATGGCTACACCTTC,CASSLTDVDYGYTF
TRBV28,TRBJ1-5,.,TGTGCCAGCGCCCCGCGCCCCAGCAATCAGCCCCAGCATTTT,CASAPRPSNQPQHF
TRBV30,TRBJ1-1,.,TGTGCCTGGAGTGTAGGAACTGAAGCTTTCTTT,CAWSVGTEAFF
TRBV2,TRBJ2-5,TRBD2,TGTGCCAGCAGCGACCCGACTAGCGGGGGGTCAGAGACCCAGTACTTC,CASSDPTSGGSETQYF
TRBV7-3,TRBJ2-1,TRBD2,TGTGCCAGCAGCTCGGGACTAGCGGGAGACTACAATGAGCAGTTCTTC,CASSSGLAGDYNEQFF
TRBV15,TRBJ1-2,TRBD1,TGTGCCACCAGCAGAAACCGGGACAGGGGAGGGATTGATGGCTACACCTTC,CATSRNRDRGGIDGYTF
TRBV15,TRBJ2-3,TRBD1,TGTGCCACCAGCAGAACAGGGGGCTCTACACTACAAGATACGCAGTATTTT,CATSRTGGSTLQDTQYF
TRBV6-5,TRBJ2-3,.,TGTGCCAGCAGGACCCAGGGGAGAAGCACAGATACGCAGTATTTT,CASRTQGRSTDTQYF
TRBV19,TRBJ2-5,TRBD2,TGTGCCAGTAGCCACCGCACCGGGGAGGGCGAGACCCAGTACTTC,CASSHRTGEGETQYF
TRBV27,TRBJ1-3,.,TGTGCCAGCAGTTTACAGGGTTCTGGAAACACCATATATTTT,CASSLQGSGNTIYF
TRBV6-5,TRBJ1-5,.,TGTGCCAGCAGTCCCTCCCGGAATCAGCCCCAGCATTTT,CASSPSRNQPQHF
TRBV27,TRBJ2-3,TRBD1,TGTGCCAGCAGTTTATCCTACAGGGGGCCCAGCACAGATACGCAGTATTTT,CASSLSYRGPSTDTQYF
TRBV7-2,TRBJ1-1,.,TGTGCCAGCACCTTACTTGGGGGGATGAACACTGAAGCTTTCTTT,CASTLLGGMNTEAFF
TRBV7-2,TRBJ2-7,.,TGTGCCAGCAGCCAACCGGGACTTGGAAGGTACGAGCAGTACTTC,CASSQPGLGRYEQYF
TRBV2,TRBJ2-1,TRBD1,TGTGCCAGCACTAGAAACAGGGGTTTTCCTTACAATGAGCAGTTCTTC,CASTRNRGFPYNEQFF
TRBV4-1,TRBJ2-3,.,TGCGCCAGCAGCCAAGGCCAGTACGGGAACACAGATACGCAGTATTTT,CASSQGQYGNTDTQYF
TRBV2,TRBJ1-1,.,TGTGCCAGCAAGGGTCGAATACAGGTACTAGAAGCTTTCTTT,CASKGRIQVLEAFF
TRBV28,TRBJ2-7,TRBD1,TGTGCCAGCAGTCGGGGACAGGCTCTCTCCTACGAGCAGTACTTC,CASSRGQALSYEQYF
TRBV5-1,TRBJ2-1,.,TGCGCCAGCAGCTTGGTGGAGCAACGCCCCTACAATGAGCAGTTCTTC,CASSLVEQRPYNEQFF
TRBV27,TRBJ1-1,.,TGTGCCAGCAGTTCTTACCCCTCCACAGGGCGGACTGAAGCTTTCTTT,CASSSYPSTGRTEAFF
TRBV7-2,TRBJ2-7,.,TGTGCCAGCAGCTTAGGTAGGGCTGGGGAGCAGTACTTC,CASSLGRAGEQYF
TRBV19,TRBJ1-1,.,TGTGCCAGCCCGGGACTCATGAACACTGAAGCTTTCTTT,CASPGLMNTEAFF
TRBV5-4,TRBJ2-7,.,TGTGCCAGCAGCTCCTCAGGGGCCGAGCAGTACTTC,CASSSSGAEQYF